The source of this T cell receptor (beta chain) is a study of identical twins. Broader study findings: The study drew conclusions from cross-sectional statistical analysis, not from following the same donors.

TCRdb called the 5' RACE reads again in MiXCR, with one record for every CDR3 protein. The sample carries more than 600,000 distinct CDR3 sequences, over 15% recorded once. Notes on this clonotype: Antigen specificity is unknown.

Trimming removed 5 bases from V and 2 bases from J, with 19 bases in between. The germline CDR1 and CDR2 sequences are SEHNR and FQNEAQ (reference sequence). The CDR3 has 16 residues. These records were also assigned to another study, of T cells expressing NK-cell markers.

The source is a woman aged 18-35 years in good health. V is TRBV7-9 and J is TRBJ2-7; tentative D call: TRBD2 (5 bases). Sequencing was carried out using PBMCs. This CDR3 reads CASSLPPGRPTYEQYF. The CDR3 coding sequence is TGTGCCAGCAGCCTACCCCCGGGAAGGCCCACCTACGAGCAGTACTTC. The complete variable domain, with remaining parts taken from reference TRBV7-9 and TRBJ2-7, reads DTGVSQNPRHKITKRGQNVTFRCDPISEHNRLYWYRQTLGQGPEFLTYFQNEAQLEKSRLLSDRFSAERPKGSFSTLEIQRTEQGDSAMYLCASSLPPGRPTYEQYFGPGTRLTVT.